The entry below gives a single T cell receptor (beta chain) sequence along with its context. Trimming shortened V by 6 bases and J by 1 base, and 16 bases separated the two germline ends. Germline loops: CDR1 SNHLY, CDR2 FYNNEI. This CDR3 comprises 16 residues. This sample is part of a study of shared clonotypes between healthy human individuals. The repertoire was sequenced with immunoSEQ multiplex PCR; TCRdb's copy has only in-frame clones and lacks some. Among hundreds of thousands of clones listed, around three quarters were seen once. The sequence was obtained from a woman between 25 and 40 years old in good health. The J gene is TRBJ1-3, the V gene TRBV2, with D tentatively TRBD1 (5 bases). Sequencing used memory CD4+ T cells sorted from blood. The subset is: CD45RA-negative fraction. Here the CDR3 DNA reads TGTGCCAGCAGGCATAGGGGTCAGCGGTCTGGAAACACCATATATTTT. Its translation is CASRHRGQRSGNTIYF.